This T cell receptor beta chain was sequenced for a study of cytomegalovirus exposure and HLA in healthy donors. The overall study: Roughly 80 million unique TCRs from HLA-typed donors were held in an early data release.

With 60 Vbeta and 13 Jbeta primers, the PCR was carried out. Clones were read by immunoSEQ multiplex PCR, and TCRdb kept only the in-frame ones, dropping some. The sample has about 120,000 clones; about 80% are singletons. The CDR3 has 14 amino acids. From germline, CDR1 is MNHEY and CDR2 SMNVEV (reference sequence). V dropped 6 bases and J dropped 8 bases, with 19 bases sitting between them. Study results and limitations: Donors belonging to an Asian-associated ancestry cluster reportedly showed fewer N-insertions in productive TCRs than the approximately 690-donor mean, according to what a later analysis found. DRB1 showed the most TCR associations and HLA-C the fewest in a later analysis, as rates varied by HLA locus. The study had only CMV serostatus as immune exposure information.

As concerns this clone: Its specificity is not known.

The sequenced sample was PBMCs. V is TRBV27 and J is TRBJ1-2, with a weak D call TRBD1 (5 bases). The sequence was obtained from a young woman in good health and CMV-seronegative. Here the CDR3 DNA reads TGTGCCAGCAGCCGGACAAGGGCGATATGGGGCTACACCTTC. This translates into CASSRTRAIWGYTF.